The present TCR beta chain was sequenced within a study of blood T cells in healthy people across ages. Regarding the study as a whole: Getting older went along with TCR beta diversity per million T cells dropping roughly linearly. Unsorted PBMCs prevented conclusive naive versus antigen-experienced comparison. Diversity was higher, and naive CD4+ cells more numerous, in long-lived donors than in aged donors.

It was with a sample-barcoded 5' primer and a J-beta primer mix that a second PCR of about 6 to 11 cycles was run. TCRdb re-called the 5' RACE reads through MiXCR, storing one row per CDR3 protein. The sample lists about 720,000 distinct CDR3 sequences; 22% were seen once. Each donor had 7.5 to 10 milliliters of peripheral blood drawn. In this sample, this clonotype turned up a few times. Its antigen is undetermined. Germline lookup yields CDR1 SGHTA and CDR2 FQGNSA. Trimming shortened V by 0 bases and J by 9 bases, and 15 bases separated the two germline ends. The CDR3 is 15 residues long. This TCR derives from a man aged 65 to 85 in good health. The gene calls are TRBV7-2 and TRBJ2-4; TRBD1 is a possible D gene (5 bases). Input material: blood. CDR3 nucleotide sequence: TGTGCCAGCAGCTTAGCGCACCAGGGAATGGGCATTCAGTACTTC. Its protein is CASSLAHQGMGIQYF.